This TCR beta chain appears in the sequencing data of a study of control samples from healthy donors and cancer patients. Assay used: immunoSEQ multiplex PCR; TCRdb lists only in-frame clones, some missing. The data show around 93,000 clones, about 90% seen once. V was shortened by 0 bases and J by 6 bases, with 15 bases between the two germline ends. Germline CDR1 reads LGHNA; CDR2 reads YSLEER. The CDR3 length is 16 residues. This rearrangement joins TRBV4-3 to TRBJ1-5; D is possibly TRBD1 (5 bases). What was sequenced was blood. This sequence originates from a man younger than 40 in good health. The CDR3 loop reads CASSQDGGTGGQPQHF. As DNA, the CDR3 is TGCGCCAGCAGCCAAGATGGCGGGACCGGGGGTCAGCCCCAGCATTTT.